Sequencing of this T cell receptor beta chain was carried out in a study of post-analysis software for immune sequencing data. Study results and caveats: Higher frequency in patients than in controls was seen for about five TRBV segments, with TRBV5-6, TRBV5-1 and TRBV20-1 among them.

Unique molecular identifiers tagged the TCR beta cDNA libraries. TCRdb recomputed calls from the PCR reads with MiXCR, one row per CDR3 protein. The sample consists of more than 350,000 distinct CDR3 sequences, roughly 38% of them appearing once. The CDR3 sequence is 13 residues long. Looked up from germline, CDR1 is LGHDT and CDR2 is YNNKEL (reference sequence). V was shortened by 1 base and J by 7 bases, with 11 bases between the two germline ends. This clonotype appeared many times. The antigen is not known. The J gene is TRBJ2-7, the V gene TRBV3-1; D is undetermined. The sequencing sample was made of blood. This receptor was taken from a girl aged 2-10 years with multiple sclerosis. CDR3 amino acids: CASSQGLKEEQYF. For the CDR3, the DNA is TGTGCCAGCAGCCAAGGGTTAAAGGAGGAGCAGTACTTC.